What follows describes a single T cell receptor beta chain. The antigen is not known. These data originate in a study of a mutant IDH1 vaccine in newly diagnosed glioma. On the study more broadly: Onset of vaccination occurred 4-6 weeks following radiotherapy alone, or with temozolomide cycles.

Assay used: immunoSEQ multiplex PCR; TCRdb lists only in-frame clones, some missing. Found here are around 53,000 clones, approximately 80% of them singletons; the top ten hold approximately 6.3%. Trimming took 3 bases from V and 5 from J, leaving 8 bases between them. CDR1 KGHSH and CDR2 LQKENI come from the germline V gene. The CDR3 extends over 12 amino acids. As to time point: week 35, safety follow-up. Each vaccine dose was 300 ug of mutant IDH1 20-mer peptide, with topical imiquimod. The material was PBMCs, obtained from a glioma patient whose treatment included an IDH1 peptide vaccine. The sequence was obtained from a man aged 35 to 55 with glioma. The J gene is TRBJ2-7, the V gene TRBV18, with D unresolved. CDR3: CASSPAGNEQYF. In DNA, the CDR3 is TGTGCCAGCTCACCGGCTGGGAACGAGCAGTACTTC.